Listed here is a single T cell receptor beta chain. Its antigen is currently unknown. The CDR3 extends over 15 amino acids. Assay used: immunoSEQ multiplex PCR; TCRdb lists only in-frame clones, some missing. This sample has about 98,000 clones, with about 88% found just once. The data were taken from a study of cytomegalovirus exposure and HLA in healthy donors. General study findings and limits: Some TCR beta chains (about 170 of them) were listed as cytomegalovirus-associated.

The study drew the donors from its approximately 110-subject validation cohort, separate from the roughly 710-subject first cohort. Sequences were obtained from PBMCs. The origin of this receptor is a young man in good health and CMV-seropositive. The chain joins TRBV21-1 to TRBJ1-2; the table gives TRBD1 as D, unverified against the DNA. TRBV21-1 is recorded as a pseudogene. CDR3 nucleotides: TGTGCCAGCAGCACATTGGACAGGGAAAGTTATGGCTACACCTTC. It yields the protein CASSTLDRESYGYTF.